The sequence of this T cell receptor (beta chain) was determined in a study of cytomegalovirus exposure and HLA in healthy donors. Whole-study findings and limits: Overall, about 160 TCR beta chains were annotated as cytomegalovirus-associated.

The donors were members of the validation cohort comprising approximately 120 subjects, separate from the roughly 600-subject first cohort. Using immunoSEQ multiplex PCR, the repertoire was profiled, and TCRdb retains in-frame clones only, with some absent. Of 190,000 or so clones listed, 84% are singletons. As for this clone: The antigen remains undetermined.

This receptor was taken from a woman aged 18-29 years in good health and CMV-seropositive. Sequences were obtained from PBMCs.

In nucleotides, the CDR3 is TGCGCCAGCAGCATCGCTCAGGGGAACCAAGAGACCCAGTACTTC. Its protein is CASSIAQGNQETQYF. The rearrangement links TRBV5-1 to TRBJ2-5; the D gene is possibly TRBD1 (6 bases). In germline, CDR1 is SGHRS, CDR2 YFSETQ. Trimming left V 4 bases short and J 0 bases short, with 13 bases between. The CDR3 has 15 amino acids.